This TCR beta chain was found in a study of regulatory T cells in long-lasting Graves disease. Time point here: persistent/refractory GD, antithyroid drugs over 5 years with positive TRAb. Isolated PBMC RNA provided the starting material for the TCR library. The CDR3 extends over 14 amino acids. Looked up from germline, CDR1 is SGHDT and CDR2 is YYEEEE. V dropped 3 bases and J dropped 6; count of bases not matched to a gene: 5. Study outcomes and limitations: Among samples with persistent disease, TRBV28, TRBJ1-2 and TRBJ2-5 were favored.

Relying on iRepertoire HTBI primers and Arm-PCR of CDR3 regions, the team built TCR beta libraries. TCRdb re-called the multiplex PCR reads through MiXCR, storing one row per CDR3 protein. The data show roughly 490,000 distinct CDR3 sequences, less than 25% seen once. On this clonotype: What it binds is not known.

The sequencing here drew on peripheral blood mononuclear cells (PBMCs), taken when the disease was refractory, from a patient treated with antithyroid drugs. The V call is TRBV5-6, the J call TRBJ1-2, with TRBD1 matching over 10 bases. The receptor's source is a female donor with Graves disease. CDR3 loop: CASSWGQGRHGYTF. CDR3 DNA sequence: TGTGCCAGCAGCTGGGGACAGGGGAGGCATGGCTACACCTTC.